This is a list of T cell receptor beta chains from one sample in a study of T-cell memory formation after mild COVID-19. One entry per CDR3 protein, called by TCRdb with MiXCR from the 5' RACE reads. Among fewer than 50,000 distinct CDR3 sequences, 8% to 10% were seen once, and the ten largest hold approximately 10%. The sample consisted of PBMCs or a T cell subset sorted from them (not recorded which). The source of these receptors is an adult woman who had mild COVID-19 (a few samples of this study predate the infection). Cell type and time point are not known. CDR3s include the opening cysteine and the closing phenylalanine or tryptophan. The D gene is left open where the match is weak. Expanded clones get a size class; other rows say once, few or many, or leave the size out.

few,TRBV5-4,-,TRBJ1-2,TGTGCCAGCAGCCCCGGACAGACACTAAACTATGGCTACACCTTC,CASSPGQTLNYGYTF
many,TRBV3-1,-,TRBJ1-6,TGTGCCAGCAGCCAAGCGGCCAGCAGGGGATCGAATTCACCCCTCCACTTT,CASSQAASRGSNSPLHF
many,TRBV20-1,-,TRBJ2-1,TGCAGTGTTACTCAGGGTAATGAGCAGTTCTTC,CSVTQGNEQFF
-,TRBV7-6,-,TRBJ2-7,TGTGCCAGCAGCCCGCCGGGGATGAACTACGAGCAGTACTTC,CASSPPGMNYEQYF
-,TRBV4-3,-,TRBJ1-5,TGCGCCAGCAGCCAGAAACTAGGGGGCAATCAGCCCCAGCATTTT,CASSQKLGGNQPQHF
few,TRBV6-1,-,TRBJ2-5,TGTGCCAGCACCCACGGGACGTACCAAGAGACCCAGTACTTC,CASTHGTYQETQYF
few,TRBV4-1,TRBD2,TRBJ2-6,TGCGCCAGCAGCCAAGGCGGGGGGCCCTCTGGGGCCAACGTCCTGACTTTC,CASSQGGGPSGANVLTF
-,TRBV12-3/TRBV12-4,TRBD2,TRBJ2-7,TGTGCCAGCAGTTTGGGGCTAGCGGGGGCCGCCTACGAGCAGTACTTC,CASSLGLAGAAYEQYF
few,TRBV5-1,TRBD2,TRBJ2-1,TGCGCCAGCAGCTTCCCCCGGGCTAGCGGGGGCAATGAGCAGTTCTTC,CASSFPRASGGNEQFF
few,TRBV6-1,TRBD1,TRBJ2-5,TGTGCCAGCAGCCGGGACAGAGGGGAGACCCAGTACTTC,CASSRDRGETQYF
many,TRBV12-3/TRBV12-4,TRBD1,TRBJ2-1,TGTGCCAGCAGTACCGGGACAGGGGATCTCGCTGAGCAGTTCTTC,CASSTGTGDLAEQFF
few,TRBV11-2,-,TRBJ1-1,TGTGCCAGCAGCACGCGAGGGCAGCGCACTGAAGCTTTCTTT,CASSTRGQRTEAFF
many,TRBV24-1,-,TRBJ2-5,TGTGCCACCGCCTGGGGGGGCCAGGGGTCCAAAGAGACCCAGTACTTC,CATAWGGQGSKETQYF
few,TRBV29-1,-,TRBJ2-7,TGCAGCAGTAAGGGGCCCTCGACGGGAGAGCAGTACTTC,CSSKGPSTGEQYF
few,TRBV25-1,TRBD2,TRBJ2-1,TGTGCCAGCAGTGTCCCCCTTTATAGCGGGAGTTCTCACTCCTACAATGAGCAGTTCTTC,CASSVPLYSGSSHSYNEQFF
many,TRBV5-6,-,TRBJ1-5,TGTGCCAGCAGCTTGCAGGGTATCAATCAGCCCCAGCATTTT,CASSLQGINQPQHF
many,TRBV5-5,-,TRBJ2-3,TGTGCCAGCAGCTTGGCCGGGCGGGGTAGCACAGATACGCAGTATTTT,CASSLAGRGSTDTQYF
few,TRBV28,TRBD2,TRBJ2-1,TGTGCCAGTTCGGGGGGGGGAGACACCAATGAGCAGTTCTTC,CASSGGGDTNEQFF
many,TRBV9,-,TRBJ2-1,TGTGCCAGCAGCGGAGGGGTCGGCAGCCATGAGCAGTTCTTC,CASSGGVGSHEQFF
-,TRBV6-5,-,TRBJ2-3,TGTGCCAGCAGTACTCCGGGACATCCTACAGATACGCAGTATTTT,CASSTPGHPTDTQYF
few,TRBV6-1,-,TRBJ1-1,TGTGCCACCCAAGCCGGGACGCGGGAAGCTTTCTTT,CATQAGTREAFF
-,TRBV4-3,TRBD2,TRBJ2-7,TGCGCCAGCAGCACAGGACTAGCGGCAAACTACGAGCAGTACTTC,CASSTGLAANYEQYF
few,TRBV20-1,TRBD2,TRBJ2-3,TGCAGTGCTAGAGTTCCTCGACCGTCCCGGACTAGCGGGACGTCATCTGATACGCAGTATTTT,CSARVPRPSRTSGTSSDTQYF
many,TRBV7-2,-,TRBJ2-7,TGTGCCAGCACTCCGAGGGTTGTCCACGAGCAGTACTTC,CASTPRVVHEQYF
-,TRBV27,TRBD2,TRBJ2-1,TGTGCCAGCAGTCCCCCTAGCGGGAGTACTTCCTACAATGAGCAGTTCTTC,CASSPPSGSTSYNEQFF
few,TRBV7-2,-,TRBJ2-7,TGTGCCAGCAGCCCCGGTAGTGTCACTTACTACGAGCAGTACTTC,CASSPGSVTYYEQYF
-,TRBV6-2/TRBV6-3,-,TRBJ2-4,TGTGCCAGCAGTTACTCGAGGGGCCTTCGCCCCGGAATAGCCAAAAACATTCAGTACTTC,CASSYSRGLRPGIAKNIQYF
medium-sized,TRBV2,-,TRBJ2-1,TGTGCCAGCAGGGGAGAGGGGTCCTACAATGAGCAGTTCTTC,CASRGEGSYNEQFF
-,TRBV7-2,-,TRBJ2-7,TGTGCCAGCAGCTTTGGGGGGTCCTACGAGCAGTACTTC,CASSFGGSYEQYF
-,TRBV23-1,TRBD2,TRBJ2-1,TGCGCCAGCACGAAACACAAGCGGGAGGGGACCTACAATGAGCAGTTCTTC,CASTKHKREGTYNEQFF
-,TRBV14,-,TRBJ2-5,TGTGCCAGCAGCCAAGGGGGACCCCGCGGGGAGACCCAGTACTTC,CASSQGGPRGETQYF
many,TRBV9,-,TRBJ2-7,TGTGCCAGCAGCGACGGTACCCAGGGGAGGGGGAACTACGAGCAGTACTTC,CASSDGTQGRGNYEQYF
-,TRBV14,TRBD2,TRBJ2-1,TGTGCCAGCAGCCAAATAAGGCTGGGGGTAGCGGGGATGAATAACAATGAGCAGTTCTTC,CASSQIRLGVAGMNNNEQFF
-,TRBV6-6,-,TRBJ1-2,TGTGCCAGCAGTCAAAGACAGGCGTATGGCTACACCTTC,CASSQRQAYGYTF
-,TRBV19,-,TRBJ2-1,TGTGCCAGTAGTATATCCCCATGGAGGGAGCAGTTCTTC,CASSISPWREQFF
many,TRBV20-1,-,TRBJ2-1,TGCAGTGCTAGCCGGACTTTGGATGAGCAGTTCTTC,CSASRTLDEQFF
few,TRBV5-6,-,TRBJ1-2,TGTGCCAGCACCAATTACGACAGGATATATGGCTACACCTTC,CASTNYDRIYGYTF
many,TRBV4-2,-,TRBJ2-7,TGTGCCAGCAGCCAAGAGACAGTGTCCTACGAGCAGTACTTC,CASSQETVSYEQYF
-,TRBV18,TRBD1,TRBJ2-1,TGTGCCAGCTCACCGACAGGGGGAAGTGAGCAGTTCTTC,CASSPTGGSEQFF
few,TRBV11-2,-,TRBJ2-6,TGTGCCAGCCCCCGAGACAGGACCTCCCGGGCCAACGTCCTGACTTTC,CASPRDRTSRANVLTF
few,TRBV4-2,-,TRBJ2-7,TGTGCCAGCAGCCAAGGGGCTCAAGGCGAGCAGTACTTC,CASSQGAQGEQYF
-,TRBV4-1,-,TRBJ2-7,TGCGCCAGCAGCCAAGGGTCAGCCGTGGGCCGATACGAGCAGTACTTC,CASSQGSAVGRYEQYF
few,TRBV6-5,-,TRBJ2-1,TGTGCCAGCAGAAAAGGAGCAGGGAATGAGCAGTTCTTC,CASRKGAGNEQFF
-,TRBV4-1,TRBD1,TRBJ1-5,TGCGCCAGCAGCTCCCCATGGGACAGGGGCCGGGATGGCAATCAGCCCCAGCATTTT,CASSSPWDRGRDGNQPQHF
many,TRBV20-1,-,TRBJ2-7,TGCAGCGGGACGCAGGCCTACGAGCAGTACTTC,CSGTQAYEQYF
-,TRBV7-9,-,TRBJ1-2,TGTGCCAGCAGCTTTAACAGTGGCTATGGCTACACCTTC,CASSFNSGYGYTF
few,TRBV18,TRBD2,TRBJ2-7,TGTGCCAGCTCACCAGGGACTAGCTCCGACGAGCAGTACTTC,CASSPGTSSDEQYF
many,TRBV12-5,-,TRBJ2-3,TGTGCTAGCCTCCGGGATCTAAATACGCAGTATTTT,CASLRDLNTQYF
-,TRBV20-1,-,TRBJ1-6,TGCAGTGCTAGCGTGGGAGCCTATAATTCACCCCTCCACTTT,CSASVGAYNSPLHF
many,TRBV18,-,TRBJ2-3,TGTGCCAGCTCAACGGACTATTCCAGCACAGATACGCAGTATTTT,CASSTDYSSTDTQYF
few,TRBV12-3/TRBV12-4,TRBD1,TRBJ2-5,TGTGCCAGCAGATGGGGACAGGGCCAAGAGACCCAGTACTTC,CASRWGQGQETQYF
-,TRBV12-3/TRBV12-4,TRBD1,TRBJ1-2,TGTGCCAGCAGTTCAGGACAGGGTGGCTATGGCTACACCTTC,CASSSGQGGYGYTF
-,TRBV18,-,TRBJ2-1,TGTGCCAGCTCACCAGCCCACTCCTACAATGAGCAGTTCTTC,CASSPAHSYNEQFF
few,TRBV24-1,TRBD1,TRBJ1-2,TGTGCCACCAGTGACTCGGGACAGGGCCGGGATGGCTACACCTTC,CATSDSGQGRDGYTF
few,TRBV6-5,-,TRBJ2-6,TGTGCCAGCAGTTACTCGGGGACCGCCTACTCTGGGGCCAACGTCCTGACTTTC,CASSYSGTAYSGANVLTF
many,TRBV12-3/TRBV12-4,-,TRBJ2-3,TGTGCCAGCAGTTCCTCTGGCGGGGCGCAGTATTTT,CASSSSGGAQYF